This T cell receptor beta chain came from a study of Ad26.COV2.S vaccination and SARS-CoV-2 variants. Study at large: Ad26.COV2.S given intramuscularly, once or twice 56 days apart.

V gave up 5 bases and J gave up 6 bases, with 13 bases separating them. Germline CDR1 and CDR2: MNHEY and SMNVEV (reference sequence). The CDR3 consists of 13 residues. Assay: immunoSEQ multiplex PCR; the TCRdb copy retains only in-frame clones and omits some. The sample lists around 320,000 clones; roughly 84% were seen once. Study-wide results and caveats: CD8+ and CD4+ T cells specific for spike reportedly responded with substantial breadth after vaccination. The placebo group had lower spike-specific TCR breadth than the vaccine recipients did.

Comment on this clone: What it binds is unknown.

Treatment: around 19 received Ad26.COV2.S at low or high dose, single or two shots; 5 received placebo; per-sample allocation not given. Samples were taken on day 63 after the first vaccine or placebo injection. The rearrangement joins TRBV27 to TRBJ1-2; D is unresolved. The sequence derives from a person between 18 and 59 years old who received the Ad26.COV2.S COVID-19 vaccine or a placebo. The source was peripheral blood, collected in a trial of Ad26.COV2.S vaccine versus placebo. This CDR3 reads CASSRQEGHGYTF. The CDR3 DNA is TGTGCCAGCAGTCGCCAGGAAGGCCATGGCTACACCTTC.